Sequencing of this TCR beta chain was carried out in a study of cytomegalovirus exposure and HLA in healthy donors. Study in general: The 95 to 150 validation repertoires used the same platform as the 666 first-cohort repertoires, a later analysis reported. Whole-study results and caveats: According to a later analysis, TCR clusters from the first cohort tended to co-occur in the roughly 110 validation repertoires. There were some public TCRs occurring in many donors, but most TCR sequences were rare.

Donors were drawn from the approximately 110-subject validation cohort, separate from the approximately 620-subject first cohort. Regarding this clone: The antigen is unknown.

The junction had 17 bases not matched to a gene; V was cut back by 7 bases and J by 0 bases. Per germline, CDR1 LNHDA and CDR2 SQIVND (reference sequence). This CDR3 spans 18 amino acids. Using immunoSEQ multiplex PCR, the repertoire was profiled, and TCRdb retains in-frame clones only, with some absent. The sample records approximately 160,000 clones, around 96% being singletons. Sequenced input: PBMCs. The chain is built from TRBV19 and TRBJ1-1, with TRBD1 matching 7 bases. This sequence was found in a woman between 18 and 29 years old in good health and CMV-seronegative. CDR3 sequence (DNA): TGTGCCAGTACCCCATCTGGTTCTTTCAGGGGGATGAACACTGAAGCTTTCTTT. Its translation: CASTPSGSFRGMNTEAFF.